What follows is one T cell receptor beta chain and its context. With 5 bases removed from V and 2 bases from J, the gap between germline ends came to 18 bases. The CDR3 length is 16 residues. From germline, CDR1 is SEHNR and CDR2 FQNEAQ (reference sequence). The source of the sample is a study of blood T cell repertoires in COVID-19. The data were produced by immunoSEQ multiplex PCR, yet TCRdb's version contains in-frame clones alone and is incomplete. The sample lists some 19,000 clones, roughly nine tenths seen once, with about a sixth in the top ten. This rearrangement joins TRBV7-9 to TRBJ2-5; a possible D gene is TRBD1 (6 bases). This receptor was obtained from a man in his 70s with acute or convalescent COVID-19. The source material was peripheral blood. The DNA for the CDR3 is TGTGCCAGCAGCCCCTGGGGGACAAGGAATCAAGAGACCCAGTACTTC. This gives the protein CASSPWGTRNQETQYF.